The sequence of this TCR beta chain was determined in a study of blood T cell repertoires in COVID-19. About the study: PBMCs, B-cell-depleted T cells, or T cells provided the cDNA or gDNA that made up the material.

The CDR3 extends over 16 amino acids. CDR1 and CDR2 (germline): ENHRY, SYGVKD. Unmatched junction bases numbered 7, after V lost 0 bases and J lost 4 bases. Profiled with immunoSEQ multiplex PCR; TCRdb holds only in-frame clones, not every one. This sample yields 200,000 to 300,000 clones, of which about 85% are seen a single time; 4.2% belongs to the top ten. This clone has just a few counts. The V and J genes are TRBV10-3 and TRBJ1-1, with 8 bases identical to TRBD1. The sample consisted of peripheral blood. The sequence derives from a man in his sixties with acute or convalescent COVID-19. In DNA form, the CDR3 reads TGTGCCATCAGTGAGTCCTGGACAGGGAGAGGCACTGAAGCTTTCTTT. It translates to CAISESWTGRGTEAFF.